This section outlines one T cell receptor beta chain sequence together with its context. The record originates from a study of stem cell transplantation in POMP-related autoinflammatory disease. This table comes from immunoSEQ multiplex PCR, and its TCRdb copy is limited to in-frame clones, with some not included. The sample has some 68,000 clones; roughly 93% are singletons. The sample was CD4+ T cells from PBMCs, taken after stem cell transplantation. The receptor comes from a human patient with POMP-related autoinflammation and immune dysregulation (PRAID). Some T cells may be graft donor cells.

The CDR3 coding sequence is TGTGCCAGCAGTTTATATTTTTGGGCAGGAGGTACCGGGGAGCTGTTTTTT. Translating it yields CASSLYFWAGGTGELFF. The chain employs TRBV28 and TRBJ2-2; D is perhaps TRBD2 (5 bases). The length of the CDR3 is 17 residues. The V gene's germline CDR1 is MDHEN and CDR2 SYDVKM. The V gene lost 1 base and the J gene lost 5 bases, with 17 bases spanning the gap.